This T cell receptor beta chain derives from a study of response to subunit inactivated influenza vaccine. Via MiXCR, TCRdb re-called the RT-PCR reads, giving one row per CDR3 protein. The table records about 530,000 distinct CDR3 sequences, 10% to 15% of them present only once. After removal of 3 bases from V and 5 bases from J, the junction contained 9 bases not matched to a gene. The CDR3 runs to 15 residues. The germline V gene encodes CDR1 SQVTM and CDR2 ANQGSEA. This chain connects TRBV29-1 to TRBJ2-5, with 10 bases identical to TRBD1. This TCR derives from a man aged 50 to 59 who received an inactivated influenza vaccine. Source: PBMCs from blood, taken on the day of vaccination. CDR3 sequence: CSVDVSTGGEETQYF. CDR3 in DNA: TGCAGCGTTGATGTCTCGACAGGGGGCGAGGAGACCCAGTACTTC. Full variable domain (outside the CDR3, taken from reference TRBV29-1 and TRBJ2-5): SAVISQKPSRDICQRGTSLTIQCQVDSQVTMMFWYRQQPGQSLTLIATANQGSEATYESGFVIDKFPISRPNLTFSTLTVSNMSPEDSSIYLCSVDVSTGGEETQYFGPGTRLLVL.